This T cell receptor (beta chain) stems from a study of cytomegalovirus exposure and HLA in healthy donors. In the case of this clone: Antigen: not known.

Study-level findings and limits: In vitro data verified a few CMV-associated chains as specific for CMV antigens. One variant, a missense change in DCLRE1C, was linked in a later analysis to TCR beta V- and J-gene trimming. Another analysis was done later, and it associated 15,000 or so TCR beta sequences with HLA alleles at 0.05 false discovery rate.

The PCR had 60 Vbeta and 13 Jbeta primers. This table comes from immunoSEQ multiplex PCR, and its TCRdb copy is limited to in-frame clones, with some not included. The data show 150,000 to 200,000 clones, with about 88% seen just once and around 1.5% held by the top ten. The CDR3 is 14 residues long. From germline, CDR1 is SGHKS and CDR2 YYEKEE (reference sequence). Trimming took 1 base from V and 6 from J, leaving 13 bases between them. This TCR derives from a woman aged 18-30 years in good health and CMV-seronegative. The sample comprised PBMCs. V and J are TRBV5-5 and TRBJ1-1, with unresolved D. CDR3 in amino acids: CASSLHPAGSEAFF. The CDR3 DNA is TGTGCCAGCAGCTTGCACCCCGCGGGGTCTGAAGCTTTCTTT.